What follows are 31 T cell receptor beta chains derived from one specimen sequenced in a study of blood T cell repertoires in COVID-19. Clones were read by immunoSEQ multiplex PCR, and TCRdb kept only the in-frame ones, dropping some. The sample has 150,000 to 200,000 clones; 80% to 90% are singletons. Sample: peripheral blood. The receptors stem from an elderly woman with COVID-19, enrolled during active disease.

The chain recombines TRBV2 with TRBJ2-5, with D tentatively TRBD2 (5 bases). This CDR3 spans 13 amino acids. CDR1 is SNHLY, CDR2 FYNNEI, per germline. With 2 bases removed from V and 3 bases from J, the gap between germline ends came to 7 bases. CDR3 bases: TGTGCCAGCAGTGAATGGGGAGAAGAGACCCAGTACTTC. Its translation is CASSEWGEETQYF.

The V gene is TRBV2, the J gene TRBJ2-1, with D maybe TRBD1 (6 bases). Germline V gives CDR1 SNHLY, CDR2 FYNNEI. The CDR3 extends over 13 amino acids. V dropped 5 bases and J dropped 9 bases, with 14 bases sitting between them. The CDR3 spells CASSISGAGEQFF. The CDR3 nucleotides read TGTGCCAGCAGTATATCAGGGGCAGGTGAGCAGTTCTTC.

In its sample, this clone was seen once. This rearrangement joins TRBV20-1 to TRBJ2-3; D uncertain. Trimming shortened V by 3 bases and J by 2 bases, and 15 bases separated the two germline ends. Germline V CDR1 and CDR2: DFQATT, SNEGSKA (reference sequence). CDR3 length equals 15 residues. The CDR3 sequence: CSASNGFYHTDTQYF. The CDR3 nucleotides read TGCAGTGCTAGTAACGGGTTCTATCACACAGATACGCAGTATTTT.

The rearrangement uses TRBV10-3 and TRBJ1-5; 10 bases agree with TRBD1. The CDR3 is 14 amino acids. V lost 8 bases, J lost 7 bases, and 8 bases stayed unmatched. Germline V gives CDR1 ENHRY, CDR2 SYGVKD. CDR3 residues: CAIGDRGRDQPQHF. The CDR3 nucleotides are TGTGCCATCGGCGACAGGGGGCGCGACCAGCCCCAGCATTTT.

The gene calls are TRBV12-3 or TRBV12-4 and TRBJ1-1; the match to TRBD1 covers 8 bases. Trimming took 6 bases from V and 3 from J; bases not matched to a gene: 3. The CDR3 covers 13 residues. The CDR3 sequence is CASRVTGDTEAFF. In nucleotides, the CDR3 is TGTGCCAGCAGAGTGACAGGGGACACTGAAGCTTTCTTT.

V usage is TRBV28 and J usage is TRBJ2-1; D is unclear. V was shortened by 6 bases and J by 0 bases, with 3 bases between the two germline ends. CDR1 is MDHEN and CDR2 is SYDVKM in the germline V gene. CDR3 length: 12 amino acids. CDR3 loop: CASRSSYNEQFF. The CDR3 DNA follows: TGTGCCAGCAGGAGCTCCTACAATGAGCAGTTCTTC.

The V and J genes are TRBV7-2 and TRBJ2-1; 9 bases fit TRBD2. CDR1 is SGHTA, CDR2 FQGNSA, per germline. V gave up 3 bases and J gave up 3 bases; unmatched junction bases: 6. The CDR3 contains 16 residues. This CDR3 is CASSLPGGGGYNEQFF. CDR3 DNA sequence: TGTGCCAGCAGCTTGCCTGGCGGGGGGGGCTACAATGAGCAGTTCTTC.

This chain links TRBV5-4 with TRBJ1-1; D possibly corresponds to TRBD1 (6 bases). The CDR3 loop spans 14 amino acids. Germline CDR1 is SGHNT and CDR2 is YYREEE (reference sequence). V was shortened by 0 bases and J by 5 bases, with 11 bases between the two germline ends. CDR3 coding DNA: TGTGCCAGCAGCTTGGTTGGGGACAAGACTGAAGCTTTCTTT. Translating gives CASSLVGDKTEAFF.

This chain joins TRBV18 and TRBJ2-1, with D unresolved. Trimming shortened V by 0 bases and J by 1 base, and 7 bases separated the two germline ends. Germline CDR1 is KGHSH and CDR2 is LQKENI. The CDR3 is made up of 15 amino acids. The CDR3 is CASSPPYGSYNEQFF. The CDR3 region has the DNA TGTGCCAGCTCACCACCGTACGGTTCCTACAATGAGCAGTTCTTC.

This chain connects TRBV28 to TRBJ2-2; the D gene is possibly TRBD1 (6 bases). Per germline, CDR1 MDHEN and CDR2 SYDVKM. V shed 11 bases and J shed 2 bases, with 12 bases lying between them. The CDR3 has 13 residues. This chain's CDR3 is CAVPGANTGELFF. CDR3 coding DNA: TGTGCCGTACCAGGGGCCAACACCGGGGAGCTGTTTTTT. The entire variable domain, with the rest obtained from reference TRBV28 and TRBJ2-2, is as follows: DVKVTQSSRYLVKRTGEKVFLECVQDMDHENMFWYRQDPGLGLRLIYFSYDVKMKEKGDIPEGYSVSREKKERFSLILESASTNQTSMYLCAVPGANTGELFFGEGSRLTVL.

This clone came up a few times. V is TRBV5-4 and J is TRBJ2-7, with 9 bases fitting TRBD1. Looked up from germline, CDR1 is SGHNT and CDR2 is YYREEE (reference sequence). The length of the CDR3 is 13 residues. The junction had 4 bases not matched to a gene; V was cut back by 4 bases and J by 5 bases. CDR3 sequence reads: CASSRDRDDEQYF. The CDR3 nucleotides read TGTGCCAGCAGCCGGGACAGGGACGACGAGCAGTACTTC.

The rearrangement uses TRBV12-5 and TRBJ2-1; 8 bases line up with TRBD2. This CDR3 has 14 residues. The junction had 5 bases not matched to a gene; V was cut back by 3 bases and J by 7 bases. Germline assignment: CDR1 LGHNT and CDR2 FRNRAP. The CDR3 loop is CASGFGPGGNEQFF. In DNA, the CDR3 is TGTGCTAGTGGTTTCGGGCCGGGGGGGAATGAGCAGTTCTTC.

The rearrangement links TRBV15 to TRBJ1-5; no clear D gene. Germline V lookup: CDR1 LNHNV, CDR2 YYDKDF (reference sequence). The CDR3 extends over 14 amino acids. V was pared by 0 bases and J by 4 bases, with 7 bases between. The CDR3 coding sequence is TGTGCCACCAGCAGAGATCCCGGGAATCAGCCCCAGCATTTT. This codes for CATSRDPGNQPQHF.

The chain carries TRBV2 and TRBJ1-1; D not resolved. Per germline, CDR1 SNHLY and CDR2 FYNNEI. Trimming cost V 5 bases and J 3 bases, with 16 bases left between them. CDR3 length: 15 residues. In DNA, the CDR3 is TGTGCCAGCAGTTTGTCTCAGGAGCGGTACACTGAAGCTTTCTTT. Amino acid sequence: CASSLSQERYTEAFF.

The chain couples TRBV7-2 to TRBJ1-1; 7 bases are a match to TRBD1. V shed 3 bases and J 4 bases; nucleotides not matched to a gene: 2. The CDR3 is 13 residues long. CDR1 SGHTA and CDR2 FQGNSA come from the germline V gene. CDR3 sequence: CASSFTGATEAFF. The DNA for the CDR3 is TGTGCCAGCAGCTTTACAGGGGCCACTGAAGCTTTCTTT.

CDR3 protein: CASSLRTGSYEQYF. As DNA, the CDR3 is TGCGCCAGCAGCTTGCGGACAGGATCCTACGAGCAGTACTTC. The V and J genes are TRBV5-1 and TRBJ2-7, with 7 positions matching TRBD1. Trimming took 1 base from V and 1 from J; bases not matched to a gene: 2. Germline V gene lookup returns CDR1 SGHRS and CDR2 YFSETQ. The CDR3 is 14 residues long. Using reference TRBV5-1 and TRBJ2-7 for the parts outside the CDR3, the full variable domain is KAGVTQTPRYLIKTRGQQVTLSCSPISGHRSVSWYQQTPGQGLQFLFEYFSETQRNKGNFPGRFSGRQFSNSRSEMNVSTLELGDSALYLCASSLRTGSYEQYFGPGTRLTVT.

This clone was recorded once. The chain is built from TRBV9 and TRBJ1-2, with 8 nucleotides matching TRBD1. This CDR3 spans 14 amino acids. Losses at the gene ends were 4 bases for V and 8 bases for J; bases not matched to a gene: 10. Per the germline V gene, CDR1 is SGDLS and CDR2 is YYNGEE. The CDR3 loop is CASSTWTGSEGYTF. The CDR3 DNA reads as TGTGCCAGCAGCACCTGGACAGGGTCGGAGGGCTACACCTTC. The complete variable domain, with remaining parts taken from reference TRBV9 and TRBJ1-2, reads DSGVTQTPKHLITATGQRVTLRCSPRSGDLSVYWYQQSLDQGLQFLIQYYNGEERAKGNILERFSAQQFPDLHSELNLSSLELGDSALYFCASSTWTGSEGYTFGSGTRLTVV.

The chain carries TRBV5-5 and TRBJ1-2; 9 nucleotides line up with TRBD1. The CDR3 covers 16 residues. The germline CDR1 and CDR2 sequences are SGHKS and YYEKEE (reference sequence). After removal of 0 bases from V and 7 bases from J, the junction contained 10 bases not matched to a gene. The CDR3 DNA reads as TGTGCCAGCAGCTTGGAGGTATGGGGACAGGGCGCTGGCTACACCTTC. Translating it yields CASSLEVWGQGAGYTF.

The CDR3, as DNA: TGTGCCAGCAGTTACTCGGCGGGGCGGGGGGATGAGCAGTTCTTC. This sequence encodes CASSYSAGRGDEQFF. This chain uses TRBV6-6 with TRBJ2-1, with TRBD2 matching over 8 bases. The CDR3 extends over 15 amino acids. Unmatched junction bases numbered 6, after V lost 0 bases and J lost 8 bases. Germline V gene sequence: CDR1 MNHNY, CDR2 SVGAGI (reference sequence).

This chain connects TRBV4-1 to TRBJ2-2, with 9 bases lining up with TRBD1. Trimming took 3 bases from V and 4 from J; bases not matched to a gene: 6. The CDR3 extends over 16 amino acids. Germline V gene lookup returns CDR1 MGHRA and CDR2 YSYEKL. This chain's CDR3 is CASSHRGQGATGELFF. The CDR3 region has the DNA TGCGCCAGCAGCCATCGGGGACAGGGAGCCACCGGGGAGCTGTTTTTT.

This chain connects TRBV25-1 to TRBJ1-6; D is possibly TRBD1 (5 bases). Deletions cut 4 bases from V and 9 bases from J, with 13 bases between. The CDR3 loop spans 14 amino acids. Germline V gene sequence: CDR1 MGHDK, CDR2 SYGVNS. CDR3 bases: TGTGCCAGCAGTGGAGACAGATTAAGTTCACCCCTCCACTTT. Translating gives CASSGDRLSSPLHF.

This chain links TRBV12-3 or TRBV12-4 with TRBJ1-5; 7 bases are a match to TRBD1. The ends lost 4 bases at V and 10 bases at J; junction bases unmatched: 7. The CDR3 contains 13 residues. CDR3 region: CASSWDSPSPQHF. CDR3 DNA: TGTGCCAGCAGTTGGGACAGCCCTTCTCCCCAGCATTTT.

The V call is TRBV11-2, the J call TRBJ2-1, with TRBD2 matching 10 bases. Per the germline V gene, CDR1 is SGHAT and CDR2 is FQNNGV. After removal of 6 bases from V and 12 bases from J, the junction contained 11 bases not matched to a gene. The CDR3 covers 14 residues. The CDR3 bases are TGTGCCAGCAGAGGGCTAGCGGGAGTAGGGGTGCAGTTCTTC. This codes for CASRGLAGVGVQFF.

In its sample, this clone was seen a few times. The V gene is TRBV18, the J gene TRBJ1-6; TRBD1 matches at 9 bases. V trimming: 4 bases; J trimming: 2 bases; junction bases outside the gene matches: 3. The CDR3 length is 16 residues. Germline V CDR1 and CDR2: KGHSH, LQKENI. The CDR3 region is CASSRDRDAYNSPLHF. CDR3 coding DNA: TGTGCCAGCTCACGGGACAGGGACGCCTATAATTCACCCCTCCACTTT.

The J gene is TRBJ2-6, the V gene TRBV6-5; no firm D call. The CDR3 is made up of 15 amino acids. In germline, CDR1 is MNHEY, CDR2 SVGAGI. With 5 bases removed from V and 0 bases from J, the gap between germline ends came to 8 bases. CDR3 sequence reads: CASSPLSSGANVLTF. DNA for the CDR3: TGTGCCAGCAGTCCCCTTAGCTCTGGGGCCAACGTCCTGACTTTC.

The chain links TRBV6-2 or TRBV6-3 to TRBJ1-1, with D perhaps matching TRBD1 (6 bases). Looked up from germline, CDR1 is MNHEY and CDR2 is SVGEGT. Trimming shortened V by 0 bases and J by 0 bases, and 8 bases separated the two germline ends. The CDR3 totals 15 residues. The DNA of the CDR3 is TGTGCCAGCAGTTACTCTCCAGGGGTGAACACTGAAGCTTTCTTT. Amino acids: CASSYSPGVNTEAFF.

The chain is built from TRBV15 and TRBJ2-5, with D unclear. V lost 2 bases to trimming and J lost 5 bases, with 12 bases between them. The CDR3 has 14 residues. Germline V gives CDR1 LNHNV, CDR2 YYDKDF (reference sequence). CDR3 residues: CATSRSGSGETQYF. CDR3 coding DNA: TGTGCCACCAGCAGATCAGGTAGTGGGGAGACCCAGTACTTC.

The J gene is TRBJ2-2, the V gene TRBV4-1, with D perhaps matching TRBD2 (6 bases). The CDR3 sequence is 14 residues long. V was shortened by 5 bases and J by 1 base, with 8 bases between the two germline ends. Germline CDR1 is MGHRA and CDR2 is YSYEKL. The CDR3 is CASSGRENTGELFF. In DNA, the CDR3 is TGCGCCAGCAGCGGGCGGGAGAACACCGGGGAGCTGTTTTTT.

This chain connects TRBV29-1 to TRBJ1-5, with TRBD1 matching over 9 bases. The CDR3 loop spans 13 amino acids. Germline V CDR1 and CDR2: SQVTM, ANQGSEA. V dropped 5 bases and J dropped 5; count of bases not matched to a gene: 4. The CDR3 loop reads CSVLQGADQPQHF. CDR3 nucleotide sequence: TGCAGCGTTTTACAGGGGGCTGATCAGCCCCAGCATTTT. The entire variable domain, with the rest obtained from reference TRBV29-1 and TRBJ1-5, is as follows: SAVISQKPSRDICQRGTSLTIQCQVDSQVTMMFWYRQQPGQSLTLIATANQGSEATYESGFVIDKFPISRPNLTFSTLTVSNMSPEDSSIYLCSVLQGADQPQHFGDGTRLSIL.

This clone was detected ten times or more. The genes are TRBV2 and TRBJ2-1, with a tentative D call TRBD1 (5 bases). The CDR3 has 14 amino acids. V was clipped by 3 bases and J by 0 bases, with 6 bases between them. Germline V gene lookup returns CDR1 SNHLY and CDR2 FYNNEI. CDR3 residues: CASSDQGSYNEQFF. CDR3 sequence (DNA): TGTGCCAGCAGTGACCAGGGCTCCTACAATGAGCAGTTCTTC. Drawing the rest from reference TRBV2 and TRBJ2-1, the complete variable domain is EPEVTQTPSHQVTQMGQEVILRCVPISNHLYFYWYRQILGQKVEFLVSFYNNEISEKSEIFDDQFSVERPDGSNFTLKIRSTKLEDSAMYFCASSDQGSYNEQFFGPGTRLTVL.

In this sample, this clone turned up a few times. The chain joins TRBV9 to TRBJ2-3, with 11 bases identical to TRBD1. The CDR3 covers 16 residues. Germline loops: CDR1 SGDLS, CDR2 YYNGEE. Trimming took 0 bases from V and 5 from J; bases not matched to a gene: 5. CDR3 region: CASSVEGQGDGDTQYF. The CDR3 coding sequence is TGTGCCAGCAGCGTAGAGGGACAGGGGGACGGAGATACGCAGTATTTT.